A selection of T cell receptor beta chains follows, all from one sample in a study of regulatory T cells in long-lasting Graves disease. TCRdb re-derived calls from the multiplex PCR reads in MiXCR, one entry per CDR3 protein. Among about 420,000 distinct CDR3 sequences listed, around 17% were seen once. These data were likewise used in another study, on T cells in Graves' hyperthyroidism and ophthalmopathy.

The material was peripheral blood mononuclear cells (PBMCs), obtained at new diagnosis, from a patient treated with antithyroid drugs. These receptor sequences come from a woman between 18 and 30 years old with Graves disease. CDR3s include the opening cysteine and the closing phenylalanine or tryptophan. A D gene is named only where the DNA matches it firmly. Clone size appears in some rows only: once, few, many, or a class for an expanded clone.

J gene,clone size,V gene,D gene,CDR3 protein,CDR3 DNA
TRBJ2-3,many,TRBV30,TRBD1,CAWDREYTDTQYF,TGTGCCTGGGACAGGGAATACACAGATACGCAGTATTTT
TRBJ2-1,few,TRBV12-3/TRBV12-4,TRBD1,CASSFGDRVYEQFF,TGTGCCAGCAGTTTTGGGGACAGGGTATATGAGCAGTTCTTC
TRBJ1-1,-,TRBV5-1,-,CASSFGQSTEAFF,TGCGCCAGCAGCTTCGGACAGTCAACTGAAGCTTTCTTT
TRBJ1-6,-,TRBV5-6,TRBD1,CASSQRTGLYSPLHF,TGTGCCAGCAGCCAAAGGACAGGGTTGTATTCACCCCTCCACTTT
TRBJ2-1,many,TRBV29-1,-,CSVEDDPQGSLKVNEQFF,TGCAGCGTTGAAGATGATCCGCAGGGGAGTCTTAAGGTAAATGAGCAGTTCTTC
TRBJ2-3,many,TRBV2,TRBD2,CASNGVAGGRTDTQYF,TGTGCCAGCAACGGCGTCGCGGGAGGTCGCACAGATACGCAGTATTTT
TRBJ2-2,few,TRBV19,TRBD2,CASNAGGGTGELFF,TGTGCCAGTAATGCGGGAGGGGGCACCGGGGAGCTGTTTTTT
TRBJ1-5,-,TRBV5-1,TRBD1,CASSLGTGSQPQHF,TGCGCCAGCAGCTTGGGGACAGGGAGTCAGCCCCAGCATTTT
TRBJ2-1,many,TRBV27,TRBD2,CASSSLGLAVTYNEQFF,TGTGCCAGCAGTTCACTAGGACTAGCTGTAACCTACAATGAGCAGTTCTTC
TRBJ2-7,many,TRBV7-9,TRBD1,CASSLGPGQSSSYEQYF,TGTGCCAGCAGCTTAGGCCCGGGACAGTCCTCCTCCTACGAGCAGTACTTC
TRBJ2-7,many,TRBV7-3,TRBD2,CASSLVRNNRTSSYEQYF,TGTGCCAGCAGCTTAGTTCGGAATAACAGGACTAGCAGCTACGAGCAGTACTTC
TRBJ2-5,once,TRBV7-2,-,CASSPGGVPGPQETQYF,TGTGCCAGCTCACCAGGAGGAGTCCCGGGCCCACAAGAGACCCAGTACTTC
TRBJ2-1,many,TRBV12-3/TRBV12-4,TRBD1,CASSLMVGQGSYNEQFF,TGTGCCAGCAGTTTGATGGTAGGACAGGGGTCCTACAATGAGCAGTTCTTC
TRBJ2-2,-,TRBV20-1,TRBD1,CSARTGRTTGELFF,TGCAGTGCAAGGACAGGAAGAACCACCGGGGAGCTGTTTTTT
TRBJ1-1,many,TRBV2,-,CATTLGHTNTEAFF,TGTGCCACTACACTTGGACACACGAACACTGAAGCTTTCTTT
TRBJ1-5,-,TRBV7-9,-,CASSYLNQPQHF,TGTGCCAGCAGCTACTTGAATCAGCCCCAGCATTTT
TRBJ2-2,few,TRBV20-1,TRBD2,CSARDELAGGFTGELFF,TGCAGTGCTAGAGATGAGCTAGCGGGAGGGTTCACCGGGGAGCTGTTTTTT
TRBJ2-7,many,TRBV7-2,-,CASSMGTSYEQYF,TGTGCCAGCAGCATGGGGACATCCTACGAGCAGTACTTC
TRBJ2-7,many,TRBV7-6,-,CASSLVTGSSYEQYF,TGTGCCAGCAGCTTAGTTACAGGGAGCTCCTACGAGCAGTACTTC
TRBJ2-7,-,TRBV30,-,CAWSLSGTWTYEQYF,TGTGCCTGGAGCCTGTCAGGGACATGGACCTACGAGCAGTACTTC
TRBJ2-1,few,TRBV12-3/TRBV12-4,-,CASSLRGTANEQLF,TGTGCCAGCAGTTTAAGGGGGACCGCCAATGAGCAGCTCTTC
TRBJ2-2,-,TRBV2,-,CASSEMGTPGELFF,TGTGCCAGCAGTGAGATGGGCACTCCCGGGGAGCTGTTTTTT
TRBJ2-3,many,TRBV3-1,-,CASSQEEVRGSTDTQYF,TGTGCCAGCAGCCAAGAAGAAGTGCGAGGGAGCACAGATACGCAGTATTTT
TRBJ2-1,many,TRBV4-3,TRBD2,CASSHGPSGSGNEQFF,TGCGCCAGCAGCCACGGACCTAGCGGGAGCGGTAATGAGCAGTTCTTC
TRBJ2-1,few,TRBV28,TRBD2,CASNSGGSVYEQFF,TGTGCCAGCAACTCTGGCGGGAGTGTTTATGAGCAGTTCTTC
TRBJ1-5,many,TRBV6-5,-,CASSYSRQINQPQHF,TGTGCCAGCAGTTACTCGAGACAGATCAATCAGCCCCAGCATTTT
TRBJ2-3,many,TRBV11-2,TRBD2,CASIPKRDSLTDTQYF,TGTGCCAGCATCCCTAAGCGGGACTCCCTCACAGATACGCAGTATTTT
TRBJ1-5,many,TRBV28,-,CASSFQSNQPQHF,TGTGCCAGCAGTTTTCAGAGCAATCAGCCCCAGCATTTT
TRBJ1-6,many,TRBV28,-,CASSFSRQGGNSPLHF,TGTGCCAGCAGTTTCTCTCGGCAGGGTGGCAATTCACCCCTCCACTTT
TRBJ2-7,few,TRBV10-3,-,CAIKRGDAYEQYF,TGTGCCATCAAACGGGGAGATGCTTACGAGCAGTACTTC
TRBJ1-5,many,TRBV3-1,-,CASSQSGSNQPQHF,TGTGCCAGCAGCCAATCGGGGAGCAATCAGCCCCAGCATTTT
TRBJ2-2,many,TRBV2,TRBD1,CASSAGTGGLRITGELFF,TGTGCCAGCAGTGCCGGTACAGGGGGTTTGCGAATCACCGGGGAGCTGTTTTTT
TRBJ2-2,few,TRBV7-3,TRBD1,CASSTTGGANTGELFF,TGTGCCAGCAGCACGACAGGGGGTGCGAACACCGGGGAGCTGTTTTTT
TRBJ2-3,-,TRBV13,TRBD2,CASSTGLAGVTDTQYF,TGTGCCAGCAGCACGGGACTAGCGGGAGTGACAGATACGCAGTATTTT
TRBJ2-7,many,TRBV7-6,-,CASSGSDLSATYEQYF,TGTGCCAGCAGCGGGTCGGACTTGTCCGCCACCTACGAGCAGTACTTC
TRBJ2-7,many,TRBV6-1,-,CASSPGLNYYEQYF,TGTGCCAGCAGTCCGGGACTGAATTACTACGAGCAGTACTTC
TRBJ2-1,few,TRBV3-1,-,CASSQATGDEQFF,TGTGCCAGCAGCCAAGCCACCGGCGATGAGCAGTTCTTC
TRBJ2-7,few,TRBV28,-,CASNEGTSYEQYF,TGTGCCAGCAATGAGGGAACCTCCTACGAGCAGTACTTC
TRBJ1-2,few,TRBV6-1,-,CASSPFGENYGYTF,TGTGCCAGCAGTCCGTTTGGGGAGAACTATGGCTACACCTTC
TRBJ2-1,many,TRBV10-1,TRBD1,CASSAGTGRLTEQFF,TGCGCCAGCAGTGCAGGGACAGGTCGGCTTACTGAGCAGTTCTTC
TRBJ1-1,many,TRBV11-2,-,CASSLERVNTEAFF,TGTGCCAGCAGCTTAGAGAGAGTGAACACTGAAGCTTTCTTT
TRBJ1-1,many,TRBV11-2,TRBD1,CASSLKTGGRTEAFF,TGTGCCAGCAGCTTAAAGACAGGGGGCAGGACTGAAGCTTTCTTT
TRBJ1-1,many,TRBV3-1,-,CASSQEGQAFF,TGTGCCAGCAGCCAAGAAGGGCAAGCTTTCTTT
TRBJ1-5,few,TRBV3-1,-,CASSQQGALGQPQHF,TGTGCCAGCAGCCAGCAAGGGGCCCTCGGTCAGCCCCAGCATTTT
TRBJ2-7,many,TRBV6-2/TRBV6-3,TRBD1,CASSYSWQGAYEQYF,TGTGCCAGCAGTTACTCATGGCAGGGGGCTTACGAGCAGTACTTC
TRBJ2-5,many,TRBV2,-,CASSIGSDAETQYF,TGTGCCAGCAGTATAGGTAGCGACGCAGAGACCCAGTACTTC
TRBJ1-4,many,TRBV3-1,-,CASSQKTGRRVNEKLFF,TGTGCCAGCAGCCAAAAAACCGGACGGAGGGTTAATGAAAAACTGTTTTTT
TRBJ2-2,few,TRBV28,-,CASSLSSASGELFF,TGTGCCAGCAGTTTGTCGTCCGCTTCCGGGGAGCTGTTTTTT
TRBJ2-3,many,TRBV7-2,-,CASSPLWGYSSTDTQYF,TGTGCCAGCAGCCCTTTGTGGGGGTACTCTAGCACAGATACGCAGTATTTT
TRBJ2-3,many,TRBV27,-,CASSFLGSSDTQYF,TGTGCCAGCAGTTTCTTGGGGTCGTCGGATACGCAGTATTTT
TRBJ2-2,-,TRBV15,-,CATSRDPDGNTGELFF,TGTGCCACCAGCAGAGATCCGGACGGGAACACCGGGGAGCTGTTTTTT
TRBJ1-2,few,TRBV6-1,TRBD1,CASRRDRGLDGYTF,TGTGCCAGCAGGCGGGACAGGGGGTTGGATGGCTACACCTTC
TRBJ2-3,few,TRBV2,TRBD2,CASSGLARNTDTQYF,TGTGCCAGCAGTGGACTAGCCCGAAACACAGATACGCAGTATTTT
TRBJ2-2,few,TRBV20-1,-,CSAQGFPNTGELFF,TGCAGTGCCCAGGGGTTTCCGAACACCGGGGAGCTGTTTTTT
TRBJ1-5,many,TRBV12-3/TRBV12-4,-,CASSWNSNQPQHF,TGTGCCAGCAGTTGGAATAGCAATCAGCCCCAGCATTTT
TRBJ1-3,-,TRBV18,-,CASSTDGVNTIYF,TGTGCCAGCTCAACGGACGGCGTAAACACCATATATTTT